One sample yielded the 26 T cell receptor beta chains listed below, sequenced in a study of T cells in Graves' hyperthyroidism and ophthalmopathy. RNA transcripts yielded amplified TCR beta CDR3 regions. TCR CDR3 underwent first-round RT-PCR with the HTBI primer set. TCRdb reprocessed the multiplex PCR reads with MiXCR, giving one entry per CDR3 protein. The sample has 600,000 to 750,000 distinct CDR3 sequences; 17% are singletons. The sequenced sample was blood. These receptors all come from a man between 50 and 59 years old with Graves' hyperthyroidism.

This clonotype has a count of ten or more. This chain uses TRBV27 with TRBJ2-2; no reliable D call. The germline V and J ends were trimmed by 7 bases and 2 bases, with 11 bases remaining between them. This CDR3 has 14 amino acids. Germline V gene lookup returns CDR1 MNHEY and CDR2 SMNVEV (reference sequence). This CDR3 reads CASKVGGNTGELFF. CDR3 sequence (DNA): TGTGCCAGCAAGGTGGGCGGTAACACCGGGGAGCTGTTTTTT.

This chain uses TRBV27 with TRBJ1-6, with D perhaps matching TRBD1 (6 bases). Deletions cut 6 bases from V and 10 bases from J, with 31 bases between. The germline V gene encodes CDR1 MNHEY and CDR2 SMNVEV (reference sequence). This CDR3 region has 19 residues. DNA for the CDR3: TGTGCCAGCAGCTCCACGGCGATCGTCGGGGGCGTCTTCTGGTCACCCCTCCACTTT. Translated, it gives CASSSTAIVGGVFWSPLHF.

This clonotype appeared many times. The chain links TRBV24-1 to TRBJ2-7; D is uncertain. The V end was cut by 0 bases, the J end by 6 bases, with 5 bases between. Germline CDR1 reads KGHDR; CDR2 reads SFDVKD. The CDR3 sequence is 12 residues long. Here the CDR3 reads CATSDLWGEQYF. CDR3 nucleotides: TGTGCCACCAGTGATTTGTGGGGCGAGCAGTACTTC.

The rearrangement links TRBV28 to TRBJ2-2, with 7 bases aligning to TRBD1. The length of the CDR3 is 15 residues. Germline V CDR1 and CDR2: MDHEN, SYDVKM. J was trimmed by 6 bases and V by 2 bases; bases with no gene match: 6. CDR3 residues: CASSLGTDHAGELFF. For the CDR3, the DNA is TGTGCCAGCAGTTTAGGGACAGATCACGCCGGGGAGCTGTTTTTT. The full variable domain, in which reference TRBV28 and TRBJ2-2 provide the parts outside the CDR3, is DVKVTQSSRYLVKRTGEKVFLECVQDMDHENMFWYRQDPGLGLRLIYFSYDVKMKEKGDIPEGYSVSREKKERFSLILESASTNQTSMYLCASSLGTDHAGELFFGEGSRLTVL.

This clonotype was seen a few times. V gene TRBV19 combines with J gene TRBJ1-2, with D possibly TRBD1 on 5 matching bases. This CDR3 is built from 16 residues. The V gene's germline CDR1 is LNHDA and CDR2 SQIVND (reference sequence). V lost 7 bases to trimming and J lost 4 bases, with 22 bases between them. The CDR3 region has the DNA TGTGCCAGTACCTCTTTGTCCTTTGGGGCGGGCTATGGCTACACCTTC. As protein: CASTSLSFGAGYGYTF.

This clonotype has a count of ten or more. This chain uses TRBV9 with TRBJ2-5, with 11 bases fitting TRBD2. V dropped 3 bases and J dropped 5; count of bases not matched to a gene: 9. The germline CDR1 and CDR2 sequences are SGDLS and YYNGEE. This CDR3 region has 16 residues. The CDR3 DNA is TGTGCCAGCAGCGCCATAGCGGGAGGGGTGAGGGAGACCCAGTACTTC. Its protein is CASSAIAGGVRETQYF.

Remarks on this clonotype: Possible read error: a much larger clone is one base away. The chain uses TRBV7-2 and TRBJ2-3; a possible D gene is TRBD2 (5 bases). Germline CDR1 is SGHTA and CDR2 is FQGNSA. The CDR3 runs to 14 residues. The CDR3 loop is CASSPGSITDTQCF. Here the CDR3 DNA reads TGTGCCAGCAGTCCGGGGTCCATCACAGATACGCAGTGTTTT.

This clonotype was counted only a few times. The V gene is TRBV15, the J gene TRBJ1-5, with TRBD1 as a possible D gene (6 bases). The CDR3 has 14 amino acids. The V end lost 5 bases, the J end lost 5 bases, and 13 bases lay between the germline ends. CDR1 and CDR2 (germline): LNHNV, YYDKDF (reference sequence). CDR3 loop: CATSEEGVHQPQHF. In nucleotides, the CDR3 is TGTGCCACCAGCGAAGAGGGGGTCCATCAGCCCCAGCATTTT.

This rearrangement joins TRBV3-1 to TRBJ1-1, with a tentative D call TRBD1 (5 bases). The CDR3 totals 15 residues. V was trimmed by 1 base and J by 2 bases, leaving 11 bases between them. CDR1 and CDR2 (germline): LGHDT, YNNKEL (reference sequence). The CDR3 DNA is TGTGCCAGCAGCCAAGGGTCGGGGACCAACACTGAAGCTTTCTTT. Translating it yields CASSQGSGTNTEAFF.

This clonotype was recorded many times. This CDR3 reads CASSELENQPQHF. The DNA of the CDR3 is TGTGCCAGCAGTGAACTGGAAAATCAGCCCCAGCATTTT. This chain uses TRBV6-1 with TRBJ1-5; D gene uncertain. The CDR3 runs 13 residues. Trimming removed 2 bases at V and 4 bases at J, with 6 bases between. Germline lookup yields CDR1 MNHNS and CDR2 SASEGT.

This clonotype was picked up many times. V is TRBV6-6 and J is TRBJ2-3; 7 bases line up with TRBD1. The CDR3 is 15 amino acids. Trimming removed 0 bases from V and 2 bases from J; junction bases left unmatched: 2. The germline V gene encodes CDR1 MNHNY and CDR2 SVGAGI (reference sequence). The CDR3 loop reads CASSYSGTDTDTQYF. The CDR3 DNA reads as TGTGCCAGCAGTTACTCCGGGACAGACACAGATACGCAGTATTTT.

The sample holds one count of this clonotype. A read error is possible here, since a much larger clone lies one base away. The CDR3 reads CAWTKELTGTGGCTF. In DNA form, the CDR3 reads TGTGCCTGGACCAAAGAATTGACAGGGACGGGAGGCTGCACCTTC. V is TRBV30 and J is TRBJ1-2; TRBD1 matches at 7 bases. Looked up from germline, CDR1 is GTSNPN and CDR2 is SVGIG (reference sequence). This CDR3 comprises 15 residues.

This clonotype was counted a few times. V usage is TRBV4-1 and J usage is TRBJ2-7; 8 bases fit TRBD1. CDR3 size: 15 residues. The V gene's germline CDR1 is MGHRA and CDR2 YSYEKL. Germline trimming cut 1 base from V and 5 bases from J; bases unmatched to any gene: 7. In DNA, the CDR3 is TGCGCCAGCAGCCAAGCAGGGACAGGTCACGACGAGCAGTACTTC. Translation: CASSQAGTGHDEQYF.

Many counts were recorded for this clonotype. The rearrangement uses TRBV7-2 and TRBJ2-7, with 13 bases identical to TRBD2. The ends lost 6 bases at V and 4 bases at J; junction bases unmatched: 6. The CDR3 sequence is 15 residues long. Germline V gene lookup returns CDR1 SGHTA and CDR2 FQGNSA. CDR3 protein: CASRTGLAGVYEQYF. CDR3 sequence (DNA): TGTGCCAGCAGAACAGGACTAGCGGGAGTATACGAGCAGTACTTC.

This clonotype was seen a few times. The chain employs TRBV19 and TRBJ2-1, with D perhaps matching TRBD1 (5 bases). The ends were cut back, 5 bases at V and 6 bases at J, with 14 bases in the middle. The germline V gene has CDR1 LNHDA and CDR2 SQIVND (reference sequence). CDR3 length: 14 residues. Here the CDR3 DNA reads TGTGCCAGTAGTCTCTTAGGACAAAGCAATGAGCAGTTCTTC. Translation: CASSLLGQSNEQFF.

This clonotype was picked up a small number of times. This sequence joins TRBV12-3 or TRBV12-4 and TRBJ2-7; 7 nucleotides agree with TRBD1. J lost 2 bases, V lost 6 bases, and 19 bases had no gene match. This CDR3 has 18 amino acids. CDR3: CASSPGWDRPLYTYEQYF. The CDR3 region has the DNA TGTGCCAGCAGCCCCGGGTGGGACAGACCATTATACACCTACGAGCAGTACTTC.

The V call is TRBV7-6, the J call TRBJ2-7; D uncertain. CDR3 length equals 13 residues. The germline V gene encodes CDR1 SGHVS and CDR2 FNYEAQ. V was trimmed by 0 bases and J by 4 bases, leaving 7 bases between them. The CDR3 reads CASSLAIGYEQYF. The CDR3 nucleotides are TGTGCCAGCAGCTTAGCCATCGGATACGAGCAGTACTTC.

This clonotype was counted many times. The chain combines TRBV29-1 with TRBJ2-1; 8 nucleotides align to TRBD1. The CDR3 is made up of 15 amino acids. Germline trimming cut 2 bases from V and 2 bases from J; bases unmatched to any gene: 5. CDR1 SQVTM and CDR2 ANQGSEA come from the germline V gene. The CDR3 protein is CSVELTGEPYNEQFF. The CDR3 DNA is TGCAGCGTTGAATTGACAGGGGAACCCTACAATGAGCAGTTCTTC.

This clonotype was seen at least ten times. The gene calls are TRBV2 and TRBJ2-2, with unresolved D. V was trimmed by 4 bases and J by 2 bases, leaving 8 bases between them. Germline values: CDR1 SNHLY, CDR2 FYNNEI. The CDR3 runs to 14 residues. CDR3 DNA sequence: TGTGCCAGCAGTGCGGAAGCAAACACCGGGGAGCTGTTTTTT. As protein: CASSAEANTGELFF.

This clonotype came up many times. The rearrangement joins TRBV2 to TRBJ2-7, with 10 bases matching TRBD2. The J segment lost 6 bases and the V segment lost 7 bases, leaving 9 bases of the junction unmatched. Per germline, CDR1 SNHLY and CDR2 FYNNEI. The CDR3 loop spans 14 amino acids. CDR3 region: CASKASGRAGEQYF. CDR3 bases: TGTGCCAGCAAAGCGAGCGGGAGGGCCGGCGAGCAGTACTTC.

Here the CDR3 reads CASSRYSGRSYEQYF. CDR3 nucleotides: TGTGCCAGCAGTCGTTATAGCGGGAGATCCTACGAGCAGTACTTC. The chain employs TRBV11-3 and TRBJ2-7, with 9 bases matching TRBD2. V shed 6 bases, J shed 1 base, and the junction held 7 bases outside the gene matches. This CDR3 is 15 amino acids long. Germline assignment: CDR1 SGHNT and CDR2 YENEEA.

This clonotype was observed many times. The rearrangement joins TRBV27 to TRBJ2-2; TRBD1 matches 10 bases. Germline V gene data show CDR1 as MNHEY and CDR2 as SMNVEV (reference sequence). This CDR3 is built from 14 residues. The V gene end was trimmed by 6 bases and the J gene end by 6 bases; junction bases not matched to a gene: 4. CDR3: CASRDRGISGELFF. CDR3 sequence (DNA): TGTGCCAGCAGGGACAGGGGGATTTCCGGGGAGCTGTTTTTT.

Worth noting for this clonotype: Possible read error: a much larger clone is one base away. The chain links TRBV7-9 to TRBJ2-6; D is perhaps TRBD1 or TRBD2 (5 bases each). CDR1 SEHNR and CDR2 FQNEAQ come from the germline V gene (reference sequence). There are 16 residues in the CDR3. The CDR3 DNA follows: TGTGACAGCAGCTTGGGGGTTAGCTCTGGGGCCAACGTCCTGACTTTC. Its protein product is CDSSLGVSSGANVLTF.

There are many counts of this clonotype. The chain employs TRBV11-2 and TRBJ1-6; D is unresolved. V was clipped by 5 bases and J by 0 bases, with 17 bases between them. The V gene's germline CDR1 is SGHAT and CDR2 FQNNGV. The CDR3 totals 18 residues. CDR3 DNA: TGTGCCAGCAGCCCAAACAATTTTTTTAGCTCCTATAATTCACCCCTCCACTTT. Residues: CASSPNNFFSSYNSPLHF.

This clonotype was counted only a few times. The V call is TRBV4-1, the J call TRBJ1-1; TRBD1 might be the D (6 bases). V lost 1 base, J lost 0 bases, and 15 bases lay in between. Germline CDR1 reads MGHRA; CDR2 reads YSYEKL. This CDR3 is 17 amino acids long. CDR3: CASSQGRTGPMNTEAFF. In nucleotides, the CDR3 is TGCGCCAGCAGCCAAGGGAGAACAGGGCCGATGAACACTGAAGCTTTCTTT.

Ten or more counts support this clonotype. V usage is TRBV9 and J usage is TRBJ2-1; possible D gene TRBD2, 6 bases. In germline, CDR1 is SGDLS, CDR2 YYNGEE. The V end lost 0 bases, the J end lost 5 bases, and 12 bases lay between the germline ends. This CDR3 has 15 amino acids. In DNA form, the CDR3 reads TGTGCCAGCAGCGTAGGACTAGGACGAAACAATGAGCAGTTCTTC. Translating it yields CASSVGLGRNNEQFF.